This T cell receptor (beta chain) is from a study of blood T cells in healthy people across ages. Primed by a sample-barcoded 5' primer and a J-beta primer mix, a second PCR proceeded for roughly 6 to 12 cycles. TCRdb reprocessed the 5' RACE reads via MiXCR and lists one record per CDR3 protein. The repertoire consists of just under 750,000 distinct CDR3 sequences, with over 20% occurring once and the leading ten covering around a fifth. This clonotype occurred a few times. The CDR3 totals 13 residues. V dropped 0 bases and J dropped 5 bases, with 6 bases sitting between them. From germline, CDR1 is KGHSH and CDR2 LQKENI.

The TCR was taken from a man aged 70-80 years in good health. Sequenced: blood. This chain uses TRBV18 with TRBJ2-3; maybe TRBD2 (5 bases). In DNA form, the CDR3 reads TGTGCCAGCTCACCACCGGGGAGAGATACGCAGTATTTT. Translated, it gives CASSPPGRDTQYF.